Presented here are 18 T cell receptor beta chains from one specimen sequenced in a study of OX40 agonist ivuxolimab in advanced cancers. This table comes from immunoSEQ multiplex PCR, and its TCRdb copy is limited to in-frame clones, with some not included. The sample shows about 91,000 clones, approximately 85% of them seen only once. Sample: CD4+ or CD8+ T cells sorted from blood, taken in a trial of the OX40 agonist ivuxolimab. These receptors originate from an adult with an advanced solid tumor such as melanoma, head and neck, liver or kidney cancer.

The chain joins TRBV6-5 to TRBJ2-2; tentatively, D is TRBD2 (5 bases). This CDR3 has 15 residues. V was clipped by 0 bases and J by 6 bases, with 11 bases between them. CDR1 is MNHEY, CDR2 SVGAGI, per germline. The CDR3 loop reads CASSYSSLAAGELFF. CDR3 bases: TGTGCCAGCAGTTACTCATCCCTAGCCGCCGGGGAGCTGTTTTTT.

This sequence joins TRBV30 and TRBJ2-1; D is unresolved. Trimming pared 0 bases from V and 1 base from J, leaving 22 bases between. The CDR3 is 19 residues long. CDR1 and CDR2 from the germline V gene are GTSNPN and SVGIG (reference sequence). DNA for the CDR3: TGTGCCTGGAGTGTACACCCCCAAGGGTCATACTTTTCCTACAATGAGCAGTTCTTC. Encoded protein: CAWSVHPQGSYFSYNEQFF.

The chain combines TRBV15 with TRBJ2-1; 8 bases agree with TRBD2. The CDR3 spans 18 residues. The V and J ends lost 1 base and 2 bases, in that order; junction bases with no gene match: 10. The germline V gene has CDR1 LNHNV and CDR2 YYDKDF (reference sequence). CDR3 bases: TGTGCCACCAGCAGAGCCGGTAGGGGCGGGAGGCCCTACAATGAGCAGTTCTTC. Translating it yields CATSRAGRGGRPYNEQFF.

The chain recombines TRBV7-2 with TRBJ2-7, with TRBD2 matching over 10 bases. CDR3 length: 13 amino acids. Germline V CDR1 and CDR2: SGHTA, FQGNSA. Germline trimming cut 1 base from V and 6 bases from J; bases unmatched to any gene: 0. The CDR3 reads CASSLVAGGEQYF. The CDR3 DNA follows: TGTGCCAGCAGCTTAGTAGCGGGAGGCGAGCAGTACTTC.

J is TRBJ1-2 and V is TRBV20-1, with no clear D. This CDR3 spans 11 amino acids. Germline CDR1 and CDR2: DFQATT and SNEGSKA (reference sequence). Trimming took off 2 bases at V and 6 bases at J, with 7 bases between the two ends. Here the CDR3 DNA reads TGCAGTGCTAGAATCGGTGATGGCTACACCTTC. It is translated as CSARIGDGYTF.

This clone was found once. V and J are TRBV11-1 and TRBJ2-2; D gene ambiguous. Germline CDR1 reads SGHAT; CDR2 reads FQDESV (reference sequence). V lost 2 bases to trimming and J lost 1 base, with 11 bases between them. The CDR3 totals 16 residues. CDR3 DNA: TGTGCCAGCAGCTTAACTGTTTGGGGGAACACCGGGGAGCTGTTTTTT. Its protein is CASSLTVWGNTGELFF.

The chain is built from TRBV30 and TRBJ2-5; the D gene is possibly TRBD1 (5 bases). V was pared by 4 bases and J by 4 bases, with 13 bases between. Germline V lookup: CDR1 GTSNPN, CDR2 SVGIG (reference sequence). This CDR3 is built from 13 residues. The CDR3 loop reads CAWKGMGPETQYF. The CDR3 DNA reads as TGTGCCTGGAAGGGGATGGGGCCAGAGACCCAGTACTTC.

DNA for the CDR3: TGTGCCAGCGCACAGGAGGGAACCTATAATTCACCCCTCCACTTT. Amino acid sequence: CASAQEGTYNSPLHF. The genes are TRBV9 and TRBJ1-6, with D possibly matching TRBD1 (5 bases). The germline V gene has CDR1 SGDLS and CDR2 YYNGEE. Between the trimmed V and J ends, which lost 7 bases and 2 bases, there was a span of 13 bases. This CDR3 is built from 15 residues.

V is TRBV30 and J is TRBJ1-1; a weak D match, TRBD1 (5 bases). The V end lost 0 bases, the J end lost 3 bases, and 14 bases lay between the germline ends. Germline CDR1 reads GTSNPN; CDR2 reads SVGIG (reference sequence). This CDR3 comprises 15 residues. The CDR3: CAWSVPFGGDTEAFF. CDR3 nucleotides: TGTGCCTGGAGTGTACCGTTCGGAGGGGACACTGAAGCTTTCTTT.

In its sample, this clone was seen a few times. This rearrangement joins TRBV5-6 to TRBJ1-5, with no clear D. This CDR3 comprises 14 residues. V was trimmed by 0 bases and J by 2 bases, leaving 6 bases between them. Looked up from germline, CDR1 is SGHDT and CDR2 is YYEEEE. CDR3 sequence: CASSLGYRNQPQHF. For the CDR3, the DNA is TGTGCCAGCAGCTTGGGGTACCGCAATCAGCCCCAGCATTTT.

This clone was found once. The chain is built from TRBV5-1 and TRBJ2-3; TRBD2 agrees at 8 bases. Germline V CDR1 and CDR2: SGHRS, YFSETQ. Trimming took 4 bases from V and 5 from J; bases not matched to a gene: 6. The CDR3 is made up of 14 amino acids. CDR3 residues: CASSPGLGGDTQYF. CDR3 nucleotide sequence: TGCGCCAGCAGCCCGGGACTAGGAGGAGATACGCAGTATTTT.

This sequence joins TRBV11-2 and TRBJ2-3; the D gene is possibly TRBD1 (6 bases). V was cut by 3 bases and J by 4 bases, with 14 bases left in between. The V gene's germline CDR1 is SGHAT and CDR2 FQNNGV. This CDR3 has 15 amino acids. The DNA for the CDR3 is TGTGCCAGCAGCTTTACCCGGGACACCGCAGATACGCAGTATTTT. This translates into CASSFTRDTADTQYF.

The rearrangement links TRBV28 to TRBJ2-5; perhaps TRBD2 as D (6 bases). Trimming removed 4 bases at V and 0 bases at J, with 18 bases between. This CDR3 has 17 amino acids. Looked up from germline, CDR1 is MDHEN and CDR2 is SYDVKM. CDR3 nucleotide sequence: TGTGCCAGCAGTTCGAACCCCGGGAGCGGGTACCAAGAGACCCAGTACTTC. It yields the protein CASSSNPGSGYQETQYF.

The chain couples TRBV5-4 to TRBJ2-7, with TRBD1 matching over 8 bases. The V segment lost 4 bases and the J segment 5 bases; nucleotides outside the gene matches: 2. Germline CDR1 SGHNT, CDR2 YYREEE (reference sequence). This CDR3 has 12 amino acids. As DNA, the CDR3 is TGTGCCAGCAGCGGGACAGGACACGAGCAGTACTTC. It is translated as CASSGTGHEQYF.

The chain combines TRBV7-2 with TRBJ2-7, with D possibly TRBD1 on 6 matching bases. Trimming pared 5 bases from V and 7 bases from J, leaving 21 bases between. The CDR3 has 15 residues. Germline lookup yields CDR1 SGHTA and CDR2 FQGNSA. The CDR3 DNA follows: TGTGCCAGCAGCCCCCCAGGCTACAAGAGGGGGGAGCAGTACTTC. Residues: CASSPPGYKRGEQYF.

The chain carries TRBV4-1 and TRBJ1-2, with 11 bases aligning to TRBD1. The length of the CDR3 is 16 residues. The germline V gene has CDR1 MGHRA and CDR2 YSYEKL. V lost 1 base, J lost 5 bases, and 6 bases stayed unmatched. CDR3 residues: CASSQVRDRGNYGYTF. The CDR3 DNA reads TGCGCCAGCAGCCAAGTCCGGGACAGGGGGAATTATGGCTACACCTTC.

This clone showed up just a few times. V usage is TRBV6-5 and J usage is TRBJ1-5, with a weak D call TRBD1 (6 bases). Germline V CDR1 and CDR2: MNHEY, SVGAGI. The CDR3 totals 14 residues. Trimming took off 3 bases at V and 3 bases at J, with 9 bases between the two ends. CDR3 region: CASSYWGLNQPQHF. The CDR3 DNA sequence: TGTGCCAGCAGTTATTGGGGGCTCAATCAGCCCCAGCATTTT.

With regard to this clone: The sample contains more than one DNA sequence encoding this CDR3. The chain uses TRBV2 and TRBJ2-2, with D unresolved. Trimming took 2 bases from V and 4 from J, leaving 5 bases between them. Per germline, CDR1 SNHLY and CDR2 FYNNEI. The CDR3 is 13 residues long. The CDR3 DNA reads TGTGCCAGCAGTGAATCCGTCACCGGGGAGCTGTTTTTT. Amino acid sequence: CASSESVTGELFF. Full variable domain (rest looked up from reference TRBV2 and TRBJ2-2): EPEVTQTPSHQVTQMGQEVILRCVPISNHLYFYWYRQILGQKVEFLVSFYNNEISEKSEIFDDQFSVERPDGSNFTLKIRSTKLEDSAMYFCASSESVTGELFFGEGSRLTVL.